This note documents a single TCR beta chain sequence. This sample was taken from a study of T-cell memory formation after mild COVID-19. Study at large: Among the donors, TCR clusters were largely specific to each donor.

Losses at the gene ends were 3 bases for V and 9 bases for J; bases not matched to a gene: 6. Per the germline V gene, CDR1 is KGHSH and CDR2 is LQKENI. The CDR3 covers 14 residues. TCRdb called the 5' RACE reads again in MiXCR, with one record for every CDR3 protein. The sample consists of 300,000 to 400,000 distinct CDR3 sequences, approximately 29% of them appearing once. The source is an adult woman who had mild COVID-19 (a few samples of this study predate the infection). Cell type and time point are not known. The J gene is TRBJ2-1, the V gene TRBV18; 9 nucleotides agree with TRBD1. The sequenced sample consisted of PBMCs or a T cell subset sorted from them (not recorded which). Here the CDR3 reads CASSPGTGIGEQFF. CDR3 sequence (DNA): TGTGCCAGCTCACCTGGGACAGGGATCGGTGAGCAGTTCTTC.